A selection of T cell receptor beta chains follows, all from one sample in a study of blood T cell repertoires in COVID-19. This table comes from immunoSEQ multiplex PCR, and its TCRdb copy is limited to in-frame clones, with some not included. The profile shows 70,000 to 90,000 clones, approximately 86% of them singletons. Sequenced input: peripheral blood. All receptors derive from a man older than 75 with COVID-19, enrolled during active disease. Both conserved end residues are part of each CDR3. A D gene is named only where the DNA matches it firmly. Expanded clones are given a class, and other clones once, few, many or no size at all.

.	15	TRBV19	.	TRBJ1-4	CASSPAHGVNEKLFF	TGTGCCAGTAGTCCCGCCCACGGAGTCAATGAAAAACTGTTTTTT
.	14	TRBV5-1	.	TRBJ2-2	CASSLQAEPGELFF	TGCGCCAGCAGCTTGCAGGCAGAACCCGGGGAGCTGTTTTTT
.	15	TRBV7-3	TRBD2	TRBJ2-5	CASSLGLAGEETQYF	TGTGCCAGCAGCTTAGGACTAGCGGGGGAAGAGACCCAGTACTTC
.	14	TRBV4-3	TRBD1	TRBJ1-2	CASSRSTGTDGYTF	TGCGCCAGCAGCCGGTCGACAGGGACGGATGGCTACACCTTC
.	13	TRBV11-2	.	TRBJ1-4	CASSPSVEGKLFF	TGTGCCAGCAGCCCGTCGGTGGAGGGAAAACTGTTTTTT
.	14	TRBV6-1	.	TRBJ2-5	CASSTLGGPETQYF	TGTGCCAGCAGTACCTTGGGGGGGCCGGAGACCCAGTACTTC
.	14	TRBV7-9	.	TRBJ1-2	CASSPDSLEIGYTF	TGTGCCAGCAGCCCCGACAGTTTGGAAATTGGCTACACCTTC
.	11	TRBV6-5	.	TRBJ1-1	CASRQASEAFF	TGTGCCAGCAGACAGGCGTCTGAAGCTTTCTTT
.	13	TRBV19	.	TRBJ1-2	CASSIDSAGGYTF	TGTGCCAGTAGTATAGACAGCGCGGGGGGCTACACCTTC
.	15	TRBV9	TRBD1	TRBJ2-2	CASSPGQANTGELFF	TGTGCCAGCAGCCCGGGACAGGCGAACACCGGGGAGCTGTTTTTT
.	12	TRBV6-5	.	TRBJ1-2	CASSYGSGAGTF	TGTGCCAGCAGTTACGGTTCAGGGGCTGGGACCTTC
few	18	TRBV7-2	TRBD1	TRBJ1-2	CASSLASRGTGKNYGYTF	TGTGCCAGCAGCTTAGCGAGTAGGGGGACAGGGAAGAACTATGGCTACACCTTC
.	15	TRBV3-1/TRBV3-2	TRBD1	TRBJ2-1	CASSHWDRTYNEQFF	TGTGCCAGCAGCCACTGGGACAGAACCTACAATGAGCAGTTCTTC
.	13	TRBV2	TRBD1	TRBJ1-6	CASIGQGNSPLHF	TGTGCCAGCATCGGACAGGGTAATTCACCCCTCCACTTT
.	15	TRBV5-1	TRBD1	TRBJ2-1	CASSRQGDSYNEQFF	TGCGCCAGCAGCAGACAGGGGGACTCCTACAATGAGCAGTTCTTC
.	12	TRBV11-3	.	TRBJ2-5	CASRAEAETQYF	TGTGCCAGCAGAGCGGAGGCGGAGACCCAGTACTTC
.	16	TRBV18	TRBD1	TRBJ1-2	CASSPDRGRLGSGYTF	TGTGCCAGCTCACCGGACAGGGGGCGCCTGGGGAGTGGCTACACCTTC
.	15	TRBV19	TRBD2	TRBJ2-2	CASSQTSGGTGELFF	TGTGCCAGTAGTCAGACTAGCGGGGGCACCGGGGAGCTGTTTTTT
.	14	TRBV3-1/TRBV3-2	.	TRBJ2-3	CASSRTPSTDTQYF	TGTGCCAGCAGCCGGACACCTAGCACAGATACGCAGTATTTT
.	15	TRBV3-1/TRBV3-2	.	TRBJ2-3	CASSPLTSSTDTQYF	TGTGCCAGCAGCCCACTGACTAGTAGCACAGATACGCAGTATTTT
.	14	TRBV5-6	TRBD1	TRBJ2-3	CASHRDRGADTQYF	TGTGCCAGCCACCGGGACAGGGGGGCTGATACGCAGTATTTT
.	15	TRBV19	TRBD1	TRBJ1-5	CASTRDRASNQPQHF	TGTGCCAGTACTCGGGACAGGGCCAGCAATCAGCCCCAGCATTTT
.	19	TRBV2	TRBD2	TRBJ2-1	CASRVGGTSGASSYNEQFF	TGTGCCAGCAGGGTTGGGGGGACGAGCGGGGCAAGCTCCTACAATGAGCAGTTCTTC
few	14	TRBV5-1	.	TRBJ1-1	CASSLQGPDTEAFF	TGCGCCAGCAGCTTACAGGGCCCCGACACTGAAGCTTTCTTT
.	13	TRBV7-9	.	TRBJ1-1	CASSPLWAGEAFF	TGTGCCAGCAGCCCCCTCTGGGCGGGTGAAGCTTTCTTT
.	14	TRBV28	.	TRBJ1-5	CASSFSAGWQPQHF	TGTGCCAGCAGTTTCAGCGCAGGGTGGCAGCCCCAGCATTTT
once	14	TRBV11-3	.	TRBJ1-6	CASSYASYNSPLHF	TGTGCCAGCAGCTACGCGTCCTATAATTCACCCCTCCACTTT